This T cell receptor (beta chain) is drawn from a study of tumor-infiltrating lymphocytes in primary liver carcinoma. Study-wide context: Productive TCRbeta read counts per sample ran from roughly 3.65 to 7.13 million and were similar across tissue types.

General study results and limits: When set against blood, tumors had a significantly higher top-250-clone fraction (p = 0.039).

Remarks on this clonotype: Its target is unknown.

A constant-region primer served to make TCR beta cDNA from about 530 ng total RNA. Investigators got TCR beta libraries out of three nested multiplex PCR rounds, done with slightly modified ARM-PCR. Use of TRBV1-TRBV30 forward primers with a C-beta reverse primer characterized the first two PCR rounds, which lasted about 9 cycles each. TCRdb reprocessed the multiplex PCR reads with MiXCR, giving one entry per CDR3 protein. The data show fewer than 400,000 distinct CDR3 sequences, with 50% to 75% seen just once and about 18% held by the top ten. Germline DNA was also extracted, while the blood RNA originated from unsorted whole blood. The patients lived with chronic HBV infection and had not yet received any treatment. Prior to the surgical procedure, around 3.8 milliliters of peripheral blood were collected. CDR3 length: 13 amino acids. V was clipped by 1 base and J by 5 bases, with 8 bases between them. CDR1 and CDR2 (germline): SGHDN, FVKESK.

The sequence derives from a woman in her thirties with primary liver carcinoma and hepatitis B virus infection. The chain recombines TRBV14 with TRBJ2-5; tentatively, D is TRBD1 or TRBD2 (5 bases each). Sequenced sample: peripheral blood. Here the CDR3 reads CASSQGGRETQYF. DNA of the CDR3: TGTGCCAGCAGCCAAGGGGGACGGGAGACCCAGTACTTC.